Sequencing of this T cell receptor beta chain was carried out in a study of shared clonotypes between healthy human individuals. Looking at the study overall: For every donor, three CD4 naive, three CD4 memory, two CD8 naive and one CD8 memory plates were used.

V was trimmed by 1 base and J by 3 bases, leaving 10 bases between them. The germline CDR1 and CDR2 sequences are SGHRS and YFSETQ. This CDR3 is built from 14 residues. In this sample, this clone turned up once. The donors, healthy adults who were HIV-negative, had experienced no recent acute infections or vaccinations. Adults of Caucasian background living in Nashville, Tennessee made up all donors. The assay ran at deep level. Produced via immunoSEQ multiplex PCR; TCRdb's table is partial and in-frame only. The sample lists around 1.5 million clones, under 99% occurring once. The sequenced sample consisted of naive CD4+ T cells sorted from blood. Subset noted: CD45RA+ positively selected. The chain combines TRBV5-1 with TRBJ1-1, with unresolved D. The clonotype was recovered from a man aged 25-45 years in good health. The CDR3 loop reads CASSLKRLDTEAFF. The CDR3 DNA reads TGCGCCAGCAGCTTGAAGCGGTTGGACACTGAAGCTTTCTTT.